This T cell receptor (beta chain) is from a study of cytomegalovirus exposure and HLA in healthy donors. Across the study: As an earlier analysis found, around 190 million T cells yielded about 120 million unique TCR beta sequences. Study-wide points: It was approximately 170 TCR beta chains that were listed as cytomegalovirus-associated.

PCR involved 60 Vbeta and 13 Jbeta primers. The data were produced by immunoSEQ multiplex PCR, yet TCRdb's version contains in-frame clones alone and is incomplete. This repertoire includes 130,000 to 150,000 clones. Of note for this clone: Antigen unknown.

This receptor was obtained from a man aged 35-49 years in good health and CMV-seronegative. Input material: PBMCs.

As DNA, the CDR3 is TGTGCCAGCAGACGTTCGGGACAGGGGGCCCGGGCGGGCGGCTACACCTTC. Its protein product is CASRRSGQGARAGGYTF. The genes are TRBV28 and TRBJ1-2, with TRBD1 matching over 12 bases. V lost 6 bases, J lost 8 bases, and 16 bases stayed unmatched. CDR1 is MDHEN and CDR2 is SYDVKM in the germline V gene. The CDR3 is 17 residues long.